This TCR beta chain came from a study of beta chain features in type 1 diabetes. Study outcomes and limitations: VDJ junctions from patients with type 1 diabetes contained fewer insertions and more deletions.

Note on this clone: As yet, its antigen is unknown.

The study reverse transcribed the entire isolated RNA, so it sequenced expressed TCRB transcripts. Only in-frame clones appear in the TCRdb table, and some are missing; sequencing was by immunoSEQ multiplex PCR. Here the sample spans about 320,000 clones, less than 15% being singletons. The authors sorted CD4+ naive, central memory, regulatory and stem cell-like memory cells via CD45RO/CCR7/CD25/CD127/CD95/CD27. Every sorted population was more than 95% pure. The specimen sequenced was central memory CD4+ T cells from blood. This clonotype was sampled from a man younger than 45 in good health.

The CDR3 spells CASSERGGYNEQFF. The CDR3 DNA reads TGCGCCAGCAGTGAAAGGGGGGGCTACAATGAGCAGTTCTTC. The chain has TRBV10-2 and TRBJ2-1; TRBD2 is a possible D gene (7 bases). Germline V gene data show CDR1 as WSHSY and CDR2 as SAAADI. The CDR3 loop spans 14 amino acids. Trimming shortened V by 3 bases and J by 3 bases, and 9 bases separated the two germline ends.